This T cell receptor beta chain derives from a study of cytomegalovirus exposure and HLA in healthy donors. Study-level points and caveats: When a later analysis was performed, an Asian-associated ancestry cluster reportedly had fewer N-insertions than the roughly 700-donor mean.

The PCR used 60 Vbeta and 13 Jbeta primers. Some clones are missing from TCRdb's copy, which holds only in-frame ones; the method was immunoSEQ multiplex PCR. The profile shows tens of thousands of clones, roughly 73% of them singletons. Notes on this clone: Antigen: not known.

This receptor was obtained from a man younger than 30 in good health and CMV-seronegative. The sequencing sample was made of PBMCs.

DNA of the CDR3: TGTGCCAGCAGTAGCGGGAGGGACACAGATACGCAGTATTTT. As protein: CASSSGRDTDTQYF. The rearrangement joins TRBV6-5 to TRBJ2-3; 10 bases fit TRBD2. Trimming removed 5 bases from V and 2 bases from J; junction bases left unmatched: 1. This CDR3 has 14 residues. Germline-derived CDR1 and CDR2 are MNHEY and SVGAGI.